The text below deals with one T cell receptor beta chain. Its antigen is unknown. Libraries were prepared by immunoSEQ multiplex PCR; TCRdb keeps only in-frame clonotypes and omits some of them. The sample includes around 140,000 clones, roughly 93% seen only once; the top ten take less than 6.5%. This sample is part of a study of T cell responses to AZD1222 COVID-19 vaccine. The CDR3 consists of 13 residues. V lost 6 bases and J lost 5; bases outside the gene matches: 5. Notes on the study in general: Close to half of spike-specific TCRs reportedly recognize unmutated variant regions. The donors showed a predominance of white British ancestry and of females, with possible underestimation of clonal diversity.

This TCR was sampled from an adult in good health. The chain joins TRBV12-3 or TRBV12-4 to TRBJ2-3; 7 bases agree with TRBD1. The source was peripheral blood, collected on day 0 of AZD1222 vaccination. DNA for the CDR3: TGTGCCAGCAGGTACAGGGGTGTAGATACGCAGTATTTT. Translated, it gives CASRYRGVDTQYF.